A selection of T cell receptor beta chains follows, all from one sample in a study of blood T cell repertoires in COVID-19. Here immunoSEQ multiplex PCR was the method, and the copy in TCRdb shows in-frame clones only, minus some. The repertoire has around 140,000 clones, about 89% of them found once; the top ten carry 11%. Sequences were obtained from PBMCs or T cells enriched from blood (not recorded which). These TCRs come from a man aged 55 to 70 who had recovered from COVID-19. Both conserved end residues are part of each CDR3. The D gene is left open where the match is weak. Size is stated for part of the rows, as once, few or many counts, or as a class when the clone is expanded.

size	V	J	D	CDR3	DNA
-	TRBV29-1	TRBJ1-5	-	CSVEPVAGQPQHF	TGCAGCGTTGAGCCAGTGGCAGGGCAGCCCCAGCATTTT
once	TRBV7-3	TRBJ1-1	TRBD1	CASSYRGRDTEAFF	TGTGCCAGCAGCTACAGGGGGAGGGACACTGAAGCTTTCTTT
few	TRBV19	TRBJ2-3	-	CASGPRGDTQYF	TGTGCCAGTGGACCTAGGGGAGATACGCAGTATTTT
-	TRBV9	TRBJ2-1	-	CASSVIVESGEQFF	TGTGCCAGCAGCGTAATTGTCGAGAGCGGTGAGCAGTTCTTC
-	TRBV19	TRBJ1-3	-	CASSISAGHSGNTIYF	TGTGCCAGTAGTATTTCTGCAGGGCACTCTGGAAACACCATATATTTT
-	TRBV28	TRBJ2-5	-	CASTTPAPGGRETQYF	TGTGCCAGCACCACTCCGGCCCCAGGGGGGCGGGAGACCCAGTACTTC
-	TRBV9	TRBJ1-2	-	CASSVDLIGSDYGYTF	TGTGCCAGCAGCGTAGATCTCATAGGGAGTGACTATGGCTACACCTTC
-	TRBV28	TRBJ2-7	-	CASSSSQTGALYEQYF	TGTGCCAGCAGTTCTTCCCAAACGGGAGCCCTCTACGAGCAGTACTTC
-	TRBV11-3	TRBJ2-7	TRBD1	CASSQTGVTGEQYF	TGTGCCAGCAGCCAGACAGGGGTTACGGGCGAGCAGTACTTC
-	TRBV30	TRBJ1-1	-	CAWSVRNTEAFF	TGTGCCTGGAGTGTCAGGAACACTGAAGCTTTCTTT
-	TRBV6-1	TRBJ1-2	-	CASRSGGAGYGYTF	TGTGCCAGCAGGTCCGGAGGGGCCGGCTATGGCTACACCTTC
-	TRBV11-2	TRBJ1-3	-	CASSPRRIAGNTIYF	TGTGCCAGCAGCCCCCGGAGGATCGCTGGAAACACCATATATTTT
-	TRBV28	TRBJ1-2	-	CASSFSGYGYTF	TGTGCCAGCAGTTTTTCAGGGTATGGCTACACCTTC
-	TRBV7-9	TRBJ2-7	-	CASSSETGAHEQYF	TGTGCCAGCAGCTCGGAGACAGGAGCCCACGAGCAGTACTTC
-	TRBV5-5	TRBJ1-6	-	CASSLNAQGRYNSPLHF	TGTGCCAGCAGCTTGAACGCGCAGGGAAGGTATAATTCACCCCTCCACTTT
few	TRBV5-4	TRBJ2-7	-	CASSFTPGSYEQYF	TGTGCCAGCAGCTTCACTCCGGGCTCCTACGAGCAGTACTTC
-	TRBV4-1	TRBJ1-4	TRBD1	CASSQDAFPDRVTNEKLFF	TGCGCCAGCAGCCAAGATGCGTTCCCGGACAGGGTTACTAATGAAAAACTGTTTTTT
few	TRBV28	TRBJ1-5	-	CASSSRDGYQPQHF	TGTGCCAGCAGCAGCAGGGATGGATATCAGCCCCAGCATTTT
once	TRBV10-1	TRBJ2-7	-	CATAPRVGSYEQYF	TGCGCCACTGCTCCGCGGGTGGGCTCCTACGAGCAGTACTTC
once	TRBV2	TRBJ1-4	TRBD1	CASSFMTGPTSGKLFF	TGTGCCAGCAGTTTTATGACAGGGCCCACTTCAGGAAAACTGTTTTTT
few	TRBV6-1	TRBJ1-3	-	CASSDALLGVENTIYF	TGTGCCAGCAGTGACGCCCTCCTCGGGGTTGAAAACACCATATATTTT
-	TRBV6-6	TRBJ1-5	TRBD1	CASSPDRRQGGNQPQHF	TGTGCCAGCAGTCCTGATCGCCGACAGGGAGGTAATCAGCCCCAGCATTTT
-	TRBV18	TRBJ2-7	-	CASSSSYEQYF	TGTGCCAGCTCATCATCCTACGAGCAGTACTTC
-	TRBV7-8	TRBJ2-5	TRBD1	CASSQTGGWETQYF	TGTGCCAGCAGCCAAACAGGGGGCTGGGAGACCCAGTACTTC
-	TRBV28	TRBJ2-7	TRBD2	CASSSHVLSGDEQYF	TGTGCCAGCAGTAGTCACGTCCTCAGCGGGGACGAGCAGTACTTC
-	TRBV5-4	TRBJ1-2	TRBD1	CASSGWDRDYGYTF	TGTGCCAGCAGCGGATGGGACAGGGACTATGGCTACACCTTC
-	TRBV19	TRBJ2-7	TRBD1	CASSKTRQGFSYEQYF	TGTGCCAGTAGTAAGACACGACAGGGCTTCTCCTACGAGCAGTACTTC
-	TRBV30	TRBJ1-1	TRBD1	CAWRTTTGTGGRGTEAFF	TGTGCCTGGAGAACAACCACCGGGACAGGGGGCCGAGGGACTGAAGCTTTCTTT
-	TRBV6-5	TRBJ2-5	TRBD2	CASAGGPRETQYF	TGTGCCAGCGCGGGAGGGCCACGAGAGACCCAGTACTTC
-	TRBV30	TRBJ2-6	TRBD2	CAWSGWASGSISGANVLTF	TGTGCCTGGAGCGGTTGGGCTAGCGGGTCGATCTCTGGGGCCAACGTCCTGACTTTC
-	TRBV6-1	TRBJ1-6	-	CASSERVNSPLHF	TGTGCCAGCAGTGAGAGGGTTAATTCACCCCTCCACTTT
-	TRBV6-1	TRBJ1-1	-	CASSEAGPGKDTEAFF	TGTGCCAGCAGTGAAGCGGGGCCGGGCAAGGACACTGAAGCTTTCTTT
-	TRBV5-4	TRBJ2-1	-	CASSLVLAREQFF	TGTGCCAGCAGCTTGGTACTAGCACGTGAGCAGTTCTTC
-	TRBV24-1	TRBJ2-2	TRBD2	CATSDLREANTGELFF	TGTGCCACCAGTGATCTCCGGGAGGCGAACACCGGGGAGCTGTTTTTT
-	TRBV19	TRBJ1-1	-	CASSKEGRLAEAFF	TGTGCCAGTAGTAAGGAGGGCAGATTGGCCGAAGCTTTCTTT
-	TRBV19	TRBJ2-3	TRBD1	CASSGGTGRATDTQYF	TGTGCCAGTAGTGGCGGGACAGGGAGGGCGACAGATACGCAGTATTTT
-	TRBV18	TRBJ1-5	-	CASSRGGGGQPQHF	TGTGCCAGCTCTCGAGGGGGGGGCGGTCAGCCCCAGCATTTT
-	TRBV9	TRBJ2-7	-	CASSAGGGSTYEQYF	TGTGCCAGCAGCGCTGGGGGCGGTAGTACTTACGAGCAGTACTTC
once	TRBV5-5	TRBJ1-2	TRBD1	CASSLGTDIYGYTF	TGTGCCAGCAGCTTAGGGACAGATATCTATGGCTACACCTTC
-	TRBV30	TRBJ1-4	-	CAWSDGGAGEKLFF	TGTGCCTGGAGTGATGGCGGGGCGGGTGAAAAACTGTTTTTT
once	TRBV7-3	TRBJ1-5	-	CASSLGDTNRGNQPQHF	TGTGCCAGCAGCCTAGGGGACACAAACCGGGGCAATCAGCCCCAGCATTTT
-	TRBV27	TRBJ1-4	-	CASRQLGGSATNEKLFF	TGTGCCAGCAGACAGCTGGGGGGGTCCGCAACTAATGAAAAACTGTTTTTT
-	TRBV5-8	TRBJ2-5	TRBD2	CASSLGLARYQETQYF	TGTGCCAGCAGCCTCGGACTAGCGCGGTACCAAGAGACCCAGTACTTC
-	TRBV4-1	TRBJ1-1	-	CASSQGTQNTEAFF	TGCGCCAGCAGCCAAGGCACACAGAACACTGAAGCTTTCTTT
once	TRBV10-3	TRBJ2-3	-	CAISESPTSDSTDTQYF	TGTGCCATCAGTGAGTCGCCGACTTCTGACAGCACAGATACGCAGTATTTT
-	TRBV19	TRBJ1-1	-	CASSKVASEAFF	TGTGCCAGTAGTAAAGTAGCATCCGAAGCTTTCTTT
-	TRBV5-4	TRBJ1-2	TRBD1	CASSPTGGYGYTF	TGTGCCAGCAGCCCCACAGGGGGCTATGGCTACACCTTC
-	TRBV6-5	TRBJ2-1	-	CASSRLRGSYNEQFF	TGTGCCAGCAGTAGACTGCGGGGCTCCTACAATGAGCAGTTCTTC
-	TRBV25-1	TRBJ1-4	TRBD1	CASSHRGRNEKLFF	TGTGCCAGCAGTCACAGGGGGCGCAATGAAAAACTGTTTTTT
-	TRBV18	TRBJ2-6	-	CASSPSGASGANVLTF	TGTGCCAGCTCACCCTCAGGGGCCTCTGGGGCCAACGTCCTGACTTTC
few	TRBV28	TRBJ1-4	TRBD1	CASSTHSGTANEKLFF	TGTGCCAGCAGCACGCATTCCGGGACAGCTAATGAAAAACTGTTTTTT
-	TRBV19	TRBJ2-5	-	CASRRDSQETQYF	TGTGCCAGTAGGCGGGACTCCCAAGAGACCCAGTACTTC
once	TRBV18	TRBJ2-1	TRBD2	CASSPPGLAGTGEQFF	TGTGCCAGCTCACCTCCGGGACTAGCGGGAACGGGTGAGCAGTTCTTC
-	TRBV4-1	TRBJ2-1	-	CASSQDDMRWNEQFF	TGCGCCAGCAGCCAAGATGACATGCGTTGGAATGAGCAGTTCTTC
once	TRBV5-1	TRBJ2-1	TRBD1	CASSLGRTGAYNEQFF	TGCGCCAGCAGCTTAGGCCGGACAGGGGCCTACAATGAGCAGTTCTTC